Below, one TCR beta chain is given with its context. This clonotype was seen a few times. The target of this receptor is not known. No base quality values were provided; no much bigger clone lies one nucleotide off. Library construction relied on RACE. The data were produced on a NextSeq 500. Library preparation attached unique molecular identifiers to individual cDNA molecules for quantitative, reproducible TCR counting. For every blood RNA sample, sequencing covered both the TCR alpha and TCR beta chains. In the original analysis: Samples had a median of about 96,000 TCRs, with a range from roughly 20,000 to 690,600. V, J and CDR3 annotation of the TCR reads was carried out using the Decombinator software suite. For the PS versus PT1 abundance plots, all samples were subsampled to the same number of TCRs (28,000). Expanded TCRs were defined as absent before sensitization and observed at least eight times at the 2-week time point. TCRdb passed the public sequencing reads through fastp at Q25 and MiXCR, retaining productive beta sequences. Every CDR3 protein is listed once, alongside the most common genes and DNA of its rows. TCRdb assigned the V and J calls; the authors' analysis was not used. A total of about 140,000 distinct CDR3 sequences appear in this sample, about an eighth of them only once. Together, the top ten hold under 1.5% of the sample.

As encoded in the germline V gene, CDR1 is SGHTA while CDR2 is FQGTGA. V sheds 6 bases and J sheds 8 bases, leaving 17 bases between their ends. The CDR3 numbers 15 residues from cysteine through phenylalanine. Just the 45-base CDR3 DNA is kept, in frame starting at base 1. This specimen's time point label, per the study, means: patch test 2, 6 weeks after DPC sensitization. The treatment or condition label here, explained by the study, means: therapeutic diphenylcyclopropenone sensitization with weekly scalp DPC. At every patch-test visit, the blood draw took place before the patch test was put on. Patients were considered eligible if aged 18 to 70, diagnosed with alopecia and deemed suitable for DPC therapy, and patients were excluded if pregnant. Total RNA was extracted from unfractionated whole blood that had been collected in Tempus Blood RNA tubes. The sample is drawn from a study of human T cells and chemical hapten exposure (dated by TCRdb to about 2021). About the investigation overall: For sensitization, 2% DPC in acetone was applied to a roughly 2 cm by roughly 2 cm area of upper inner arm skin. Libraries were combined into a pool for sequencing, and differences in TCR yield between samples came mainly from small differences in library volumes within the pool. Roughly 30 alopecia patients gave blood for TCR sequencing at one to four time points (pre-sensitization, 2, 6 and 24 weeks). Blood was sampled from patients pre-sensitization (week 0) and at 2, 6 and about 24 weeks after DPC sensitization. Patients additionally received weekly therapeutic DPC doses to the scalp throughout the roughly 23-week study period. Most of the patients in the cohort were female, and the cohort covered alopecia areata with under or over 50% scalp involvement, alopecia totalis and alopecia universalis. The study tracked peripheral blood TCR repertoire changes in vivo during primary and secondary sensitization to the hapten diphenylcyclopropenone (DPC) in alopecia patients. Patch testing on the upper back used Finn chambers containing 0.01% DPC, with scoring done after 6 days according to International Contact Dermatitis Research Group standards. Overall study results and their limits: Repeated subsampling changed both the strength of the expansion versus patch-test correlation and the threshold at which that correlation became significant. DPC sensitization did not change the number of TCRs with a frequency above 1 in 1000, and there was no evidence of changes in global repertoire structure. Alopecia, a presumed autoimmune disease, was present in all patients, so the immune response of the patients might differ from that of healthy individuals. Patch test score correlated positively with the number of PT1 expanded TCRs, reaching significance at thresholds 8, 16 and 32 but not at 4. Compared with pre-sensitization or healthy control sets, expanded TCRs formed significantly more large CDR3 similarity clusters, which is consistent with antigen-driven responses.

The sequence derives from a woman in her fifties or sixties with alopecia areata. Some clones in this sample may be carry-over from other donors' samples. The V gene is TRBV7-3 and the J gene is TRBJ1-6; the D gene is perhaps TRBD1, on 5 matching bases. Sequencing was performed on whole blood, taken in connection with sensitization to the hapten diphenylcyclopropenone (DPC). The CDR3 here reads CASSSTGPYDSPLHF. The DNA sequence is TGTGCCAGCAGTTCGACGGGACCGTATGATTCACCCCTCCACTTT.